A selection of T cell receptor beta chains follows, all from one sample in a study of blood T cells in healthy people across ages. MiXCR was run by TCRdb on the 5' RACE reads, yielding one entry per CDR3 protein. There are about 760,000 distinct CDR3 sequences in the sample; roughly three fifths occur only once, and approximately 24% lies in the top ten. Material for sequencing was blood. The receptors come from a man aged 40-50 years in good health. CDR3s include the opening cysteine and the closing phenylalanine or tryptophan. A D gene is named only where the DNA matches it firmly. A clone size is listed for some rows: how often the clone was seen (once, few, many), or a class if it is expanded.

J	D	length	V	size	DNA	CDR3
TRBJ1-2	TRBD1	14	TRBV20-1	many	TGCAGTGCCCCGAGGCAGGGGGCACACTATGGCTACACCTTC	CSAPRQGAHYGYTF
TRBJ2-1	TRBD2	18	TRBV7-2	.	TGTGCCAGCAGCTTCAAGAAAAAGGGACTAGCGGGATTTGACGAGCAGTTCTTC	CASSFKKKGLAGFDEQFF
TRBJ2-7	TRBD2	15	TRBV3-1	.	TGTGCCAGCAGAACACGGACTAGCGGTCACAATGAGCAGTACTTC	CASRTRTSGHNEQYF
TRBJ2-3	TRBD2	16	TRBV11-3	.	TGTGCCAGCAGCCAGACTAGCGGACCGATCACAGATACGCAGTATTTT	CASSQTSGPITDTQYF
TRBJ2-5	.	14	TRBV20-1	few	TGCAGTGCTAGTTTGGCAGGGATTGCAGAGACCCAGTACTTC	CSASLAGIAETQYF
TRBJ2-1	.	15	TRBV29-1	.	TGCAGCGTTGGCTCGGGGCATAGCTCCTACAATGAGCAGTTCTTC	CSVGSGHSSYNEQFF
TRBJ2-5	.	13	TRBV24-1	.	TGTGCCACCAGTGATGGACAACCCGAGGCCCAGTACTTC	CATSDGQPEAQYF
TRBJ1-2	.	15	TRBV10-3	.	TGTGCCATCAGTGAGTCACAGGGTACTAACTATGGCTACACCTTC	CAISESQGTNYGYTF
TRBJ1-2	TRBD1	16	TRBV7-2	.	TGTGCCGGCAGCTTAGTATCAGGGACAGGGGCATATGGCTACACCTTC	CAGSLVSGTGAYGYTF
TRBJ2-1	.	16	TRBV25-1	.	TGTGCCAGCAGTGATAGGTTAGGGGGCTCCTACAATGAGCAGTTCTTC	CASSDRLGGSYNEQFF
TRBJ2-2	TRBD2	16	TRBV7-2	.	TGTGCCAGCAGCTTGCCGGGACTAGCGGGAACCGGGGAGCTGTTTTTT	CASSLPGLAGTGELFF
TRBJ1-5	.	15	TRBV5-1	.	TGCGCCAGCAGCTTGGACGGGGGCGCCGGTCAGCCCCAGCATTTT	CASSLDGGAGQPQHF
TRBJ1-2	.	14	TRBV11-2	.	TGTGCCAGCAGGAAAACGGGACAAAGCTATGGCTACACCTTC	CASRKTGQSYGYTF
TRBJ2-3	.	19	TRBV4-1	.	TGCGCCAGCAGCCAAAGGACGGGGCTGGGCCCAGCTAGCACAGATACGCAGTATTTT	CASSQRTGLGPASTDTQYF
TRBJ2-7	.	14	TRBV3-1	.	TGTGCCAGCAGCCAAGATCGTTGGGGTTACGAGCAGTACTTC	CASSQDRWGYEQYF
TRBJ2-2	TRBD2	17	TRBV12-3/TRBV12-4	few	TGTGCCAGCAGTTCTCGACGACTAGCTTTGAACACCGGGGAGCTGTTTTTT	CASSSRRLALNTGELFF
TRBJ2-5	.	14	TRBV7-8	few	TGTGCCAGCAGCTTACGTTTCTACCAAGAGACCCAGTACTTC	CASSLRFYQETQYF
TRBJ1-6	.	13	TRBV9	few	TGTGCCAGCAGCGTAGCTTGGGATTCACCCCTCCACTTT	CASSVAWDSPLHF
TRBJ2-7	TRBD1	13	TRBV14	once	TGTGCCAGCAGCCGGGACAGTCACTACGAGCAGTACTTC	CASSRDSHYEQYF
TRBJ2-1	.	21	TRBV7-3	few	TGTGCCAGCAGCTTAAGATCCCGGGTGGAGGAAGACCGAAGCTCCTACAATGAGCAGTTCTTC	CASSLRSRVEEDRSSYNEQFF
TRBJ2-5	.	16	TRBV29-1	.	TGCAGCGTTGTGGGACAAAGAGGGATATTACAAGAGACCCAGTACTTC	CSVVGQRGILQETQYF
TRBJ1-1	.	15	TRBV12-3/TRBV12-4	few	TGTGCCAGCAGTTTTCTGGGGGGCGGTGACACTGAAGCTTTCTTT	CASSFLGGGDTEAFF
TRBJ1-4	.	14	TRBV29-1	.	TGCAGCGTTGAAGCCTCAGGGGCTGAAGAAAAACTGTTTTTT	CSVEASGAEEKLFF
TRBJ2-5	TRBD2	15	TRBV10-3	.	TGTGCCATCAGTTCCGGGACTAGCGGGGGAGAGACCCAGTACTTC	CAISSGTSGGETQYF
TRBJ2-5	TRBD2	15	TRBV6-2/TRBV6-3	.	TGTGCCAGCAGCCCTGGAGCGGGAGGAGGAGAGACCCAGTACTTC	CASSPGAGGGETQYF
TRBJ2-7	TRBD1	14	TRBV7-3	.	TGTGCCAGCAGCCCAGGGGGTATTCCCTACGAGCAGTACTTC	CASSPGGIPYEQYF
TRBJ2-5	TRBD2	16	TRBV6-5	once	TGTGCCAGCAGTTCCGCAGCGGGGGCCCCGGCGAATGAGCAGTACTTC	CASSSAAGAPANEQYF
TRBJ2-3	TRBD2	16	TRBV6-5	.	TGTGCCAGCAGTTATGGGACTAGCGGTCTCACAGATACGCAGTATTTT	CASSYGTSGLTDTQYF
TRBJ1-1	.	13	TRBV29-1	.	TGCAGCGGGTGGGGGGATTTGAACACTGAAGCTTTCTTT	CSGWGDLNTEAFF
TRBJ2-1	.	16	TRBV24-1	few	TGTGCCACCACGGGCAGCAGTGTGGGTGCCTACAATGAGCAGTTCTTC	CATTGSSVGAYNEQFF
TRBJ1-5	.	15	TRBV7-2	.	TGTGCCAGCAGCTTAGGAGCTACCCGAAATCAGCCCCAGCATTTT	CASSLGATRNQPQHF
TRBJ2-1	TRBD1	14	TRBV27	.	TGTGCCAGCTGGCACAGGGGGCACTACAATGAGCAGTTCTTC	CASWHRGHYNEQFF
TRBJ2-3	.	15	TRBV12-3/TRBV12-4	.	TGTGCCAGCAGTTTATGGGGCAGGGCAACAGATACGCAGTATTTT	CASSLWGRATDTQYF
TRBJ2-3	TRBD2	18	TRBV12-3/TRBV12-4	.	TGTGCCAGCAGTGGACTAGCGGGAGGAGGCTGGGGCGCAGATACGCAGTATTTT	CASSGLAGGGWGADTQYF
TRBJ2-1	.	16	TRBV7-9	.	TGTGCCAGCAGCTCAATAGCTACCCCCCAACTATCCGAGCAGTTCTTC	CASSSIATPQLSEQFF
TRBJ2-3	.	15	TRBV10-3	.	TGTGCCATCAGTGCCTTGGAAGGAGGACCAGATACGCAGTATTTT	CAISALEGGPDTQYF
TRBJ1-4	.	14	TRBV13	few	TGTGCCAGCAGCTTGACCGGGGCCCGAGGGGCACTGTTTTTT	CASSLTGARGALFF
TRBJ2-1	.	15	TRBV20-1	.	TGCAGTGCTAGAGGGGTAGGGGGCTCCTACAATGAGCAGTTCTTC	CSARGVGGSYNEQFF
TRBJ2-3	.	17	TRBV7-2	.	TGTGCCAGCAGCTTCCGCGGTGCCGGAGGGGGTACAGATACGCAGTATTTT	CASSFRGAGGGTDTQYF
TRBJ2-3	.	12	TRBV20-1	few	TGCAGTGCTGACCCCAGCACAGATACGCAGTATTTT	CSADPSTDTQYF
TRBJ2-5	TRBD1	15	TRBV7-2	.	TGTGCCAGCAGCCGACTTACAGGGGGCGCCGAGACCCAGTACTTC	CASSRLTGGAETQYF
TRBJ2-3	.	17	TRBV5-1	.	TGCGCCAGCAGCTTGGAGGTGGGGAGGTTGGGCACAGATACGCAGTATTTT	CASSLEVGRLGTDTQYF
TRBJ2-1	.	19	TRBV28	.	TGTGCCAGCAGTCCCTCGACAGGGCGTAATGTAGCGGGACCCAATGAGCAGTTCTTC	CASSPSTGRNVAGPNEQFF
TRBJ2-4	.	14	TRBV27	.	TGTGCCAGCAGTAGACGGGAGTTAGGGAACATTCAGTACTTC	CASSRRELGNIQYF
TRBJ2-5	.	13	TRBV7-6	.	TGTGCCAGCAGCCCTGCGGCTGGGGGTCGGCAGTACTTC	CASSPAAGGRQYF
TRBJ2-7	TRBD1	15	TRBV2	.	TGTGCCAGCAGTGTAGACAGGGGGAGTCTCCACGAGCAGTACTTC	CASSVDRGSLHEQYF
TRBJ2-1	.	16	TRBV5-1	.	TGCGCCAGCAGCTCCGGACTCCACCGCTCCTACAATGAGCAGTTCTTC	CASSSGLHRSYNEQFF
TRBJ2-4	.	12	TRBV7-2	.	TGTGCCAGCAGCTCCCCAACGGAGCGGCAGTACTTC	CASSSPTERQYF
TRBJ2-7	.	12	TRBV29-1	.	TGCAGCGGGGGTAGCTCCTACAATGAGCAGTACTTC	CSGGSSYNEQYF
TRBJ2-4	.	14	TRBV28	many	TGTGCCAGCAGTTTAGCAGGGTCCCTAAACATTCAGTACTTC	CASSLAGSLNIQYF
TRBJ2-7	.	14	TRBV7-9	few	TGTGCCAGCAGCCCCTCGGCCCCCCCTTGGGAGCAGTACTTC	CASSPSAPPWEQYF
TRBJ2-4	.	15	TRBV3-1	.	TGTGCCAGCAGCCACGGGACTGGGCCTGACAATGAGCAGTACTTC	CASSHGTGPDNEQYF
TRBJ2-5	.	13	TRBV12-3/TRBV12-4	.	TGTGCCAGCGGTCGGGGGCTTTGGGAGACCCAGTACTTC	CASGRGLWETQYF
TRBJ2-1	.	17	TRBV12-3/TRBV12-4	.	TGTGCCAGCAGTTTAGTCAGACGCGAGTCCTTACACAATGAGCAGTTCTTC	CASSLVRRESLHNEQFF
TRBJ1-2	.	11	TRBV29-1	few	TGCAGCGTCAGATCGGGGTATGGCTACACCTTC	CSVRSGYGYTF
TRBJ2-7	.	15	TRBV4-3	.	TGCGCCAGCAGCCAAGCGAGAGGGCTGTCCTACGAGCAGTACTTC	CASSQARGLSYEQYF
TRBJ1-1	.	13	TRBV12-3/TRBV12-4	.	TGTGCCAGCAGTTTGGTTATCGGCACTGAAGCTTTCTTT	CASSLVIGTEAFF
TRBJ2-6	.	15	TRBV12-3/TRBV12-4	.	TGTGCCAGCAGTTTCGGGGGACGTGGGGCCAACGTCCTGACTTTC	CASSFGGRGANVLTF